What follows are 22 T cell receptor beta chains derived from one specimen sequenced in a study of radiation and T cells in renal cell carcinoma. The assay was immunoSEQ multiplex PCR, and TCRdb's table has in-frame clones only and misses some. The sample comprises roughly 160,000 clones, 88% of which are singletons, and approximately 10% rests with the top ten. Time point in this sample: blood 4 weeks post-SBRT, at nephrectomy. The treatment: 15 Gy SBRT to primary tumor, nephrectomy 4 weeks later. The sequences come from blood, collected from a patient whose treatment included radiotherapy and nephrectomy. The receptor source for this set is a woman aged 50 to 60 with renal cell carcinoma.

The chain combines TRBV6-6 with TRBJ1-2; 9 positions agree with TRBD1. There are 15 residues in the CDR3. Germline CDR1 is MNHNY and CDR2 is SVGAGI (reference sequence). The junction had 8 bases not matched to a gene; V was cut back by 2 bases and J by 7 bases. The DNA of the CDR3 is TGTGCCAGCAGTTACCTTACGGACAGGGGCTCTGGCTACACCTTC. Its translation: CASSYLTDRGSGYTF.

Written as DNA, the CDR3 is TGTGCCAGCAGTCGAAATTTCATGTCTGGTGAGCAGTACTTC. Residues: CASSRNFMSGEQYF. V and J are TRBV2 and TRBJ2-7, with D unclear. This CDR3 is built from 14 residues. Per the germline V gene, CDR1 is SNHLY and CDR2 is FYNNEI. Trimming removed 5 bases at V and 7 bases at J, with 18 bases between.

The V call is TRBV7-2, the J call TRBJ1-1; D is ambiguous. This CDR3 comprises 14 residues. V gave up 4 bases and J gave up 1 base, with 10 bases separating them. Per the germline V gene, CDR1 is SGHTA and CDR2 is FQGNSA. In DNA, the CDR3 is TGTGCCAGCAGCTCCGAGGGAGCGAACACTGAAGCTTTCTTT. Protein sequence: CASSSEGANTEAFF.

This clone was counted a few times. The V gene is TRBV19, the J gene TRBJ2-3, with 11 bases fitting TRBD2. The length of the CDR3 is 15 residues. Trimming at V came to 7 bases and at J to 6 bases, leaving 9 bases not matched to a gene. Germline loops: CDR1 LNHDA, CDR2 SQIVND (reference sequence). The CDR3, as DNA: TGTGCCAGTACCCAGGCTGCTAGCGGGGGGGATACGCAGTATTTT. As protein: CASTQAASGGDTQYF.

The chain links TRBV19 to TRBJ2-3, with D maybe TRBD2 (6 bases). Per germline, CDR1 LNHDA and CDR2 SQIVND (reference sequence). V dropped 0 bases and J dropped 7 bases, with 8 bases sitting between them. The CDR3 totals 13 residues. The CDR3 DNA sequence: TGTGCCAGTAGTATAGAGGGGGGTTATACGCAGTATTTT. Protein product: CASSIEGGYTQYF. The whole variable domain, filled in from reference TRBV19 and TRBJ2-3, reads DGGITQSPKYLFRKEGQNVTLSCEQNLNHDAMYWYRQDPGQGLRLIYYSQIVNDFQKGDIAEGYSVSREKKESFPLTVTSAQKNPTAFYLCASSIEGGYTQYFGPGTRLTVL.

The V call is TRBV5-5, the J call TRBJ1-3; D uncertain. The CDR3 runs to 18 residues. Germline loops: CDR1 SGHKS, CDR2 YYEKEE (reference sequence). V was clipped by 1 base and J by 4 bases, with 21 bases between them. CDR3 nucleotide sequence: TGTGCCAGCAGCTTGCCATTGGTGCCCGAGGCCGGGGGAAACACCATATATTTT. Protein product: CASSLPLVPEAGGNTIYF.

On this clone: This same CDR3 is encoded by further DNA sequences in the sample. CDR3 sequence: CASSLGLFQETQYF. CDR3 nucleotide sequence: TGCGCCAGCAGCTTGGGACTCTTCCAAGAGACCCAGTACTTC. The genes are TRBV5-1 and TRBJ2-5; D gene ambiguous. Trimming left V 0 bases short and J 1 base short, with 7 bases between. The length of the CDR3 is 14 residues. CDR1 SGHRS and CDR2 YFSETQ come from the germline V gene.

A single count supports this clone. This rearrangement joins TRBV5-1 to TRBJ1-2; D not resolved. The germline gives CDR1 SGHRS, CDR2 YFSETQ. The CDR3 is made up of 13 amino acids. Trimming removed 4 bases from V and 7 bases from J, with 14 bases in between. The CDR3 DNA follows: TGCGCCAGCAGCCCTATGGCCGGGCGTGGCTACACCTTC. Encoded protein: CASSPMAGRGYTF.

This chain joins TRBV5-1 and TRBJ1-4; tentatively, D is TRBD1 (5 bases). Between the trimmed V and J ends, which lost 3 bases and 6 bases, there was a span of 18 bases. The germline gives CDR1 SGHRS, CDR2 YFSETQ. The CDR3 spans 16 residues. The CDR3: CASSWDRVAGDEKLFF. The CDR3 nucleotides read TGCGCCAGCAGCTGGGACCGGGTCGCTGGGGATGAAAAACTGTTTTTT.

The gene calls are TRBV30 and TRBJ2-3; 11 bases line up with TRBD2. The CDR3 is 12 residues long. Germline lookup yields CDR1 GTSNPN and CDR2 SVGIG (reference sequence). V was clipped by 4 bases and J by 7 bases; unmatched bases: 1. This CDR3 reads CAWTSGGHTQYF. CDR3 coding DNA: TGTGCCTGGACTAGCGGGGGGCATACGCAGTATTTT.

This chain connects TRBV6-5 to TRBJ2-5, with TRBD2 matching 9 bases. Germline-derived CDR1 and CDR2 are MNHEY and SVGAGI. V was clipped by 2 bases and J by 0 bases; unmatched bases: 1. There are 15 residues in the CDR3. CDR3 nucleotide sequence: TGTGCCAGCAGTTACAGCGGGGGGTACCAAGAGACCCAGTACTTC. Its translation: CASSYSGGYQETQYF.

The chain links TRBV11-2 to TRBJ1-4; D gene unclear. Per germline, CDR1 SGHAT and CDR2 FQNNGV. This CDR3 spans 13 amino acids. V was pared by 5 bases and J by 7 bases, with 11 bases between. The CDR3 region has the DNA TGTGCCAGCAGCGGGGTGGTCGGTGAAAAACTGTTTTTT. It yields the protein CASSGVVGEKLFF.

The rearrangement joins TRBV11-2 to TRBJ2-2, with D uncertain. Germline CDR1 and CDR2: SGHAT and FQNNGV. The CDR3 has 12 amino acids. V was clipped by 6 bases and J by 4 bases, with 6 bases between them. This chain's CDR3 is CASRVGTGELFF. CDR3 DNA sequence: TGTGCCAGCAGGGTTGGCACCGGGGAGCTGTTTTTT.

The V gene is TRBV5-5, the J gene TRBJ1-2; D not resolved. Germline assignment: CDR1 SGHKS and CDR2 YYEKEE (reference sequence). Trimming shortened V by 1 base and J by 0 bases, and 10 bases separated the two germline ends. This CDR3 contains 15 residues. The CDR3 is CASSLSEISNYGYTF. Here the CDR3 DNA reads TGTGCCAGCAGCTTGTCGGAGATCTCTAACTATGGCTACACCTTC.

This sequence joins TRBV7-2 and TRBJ1-2, with TRBD1 identical over 10 bases. The germline V gene encodes CDR1 SGHTA and CDR2 FQGNSA. Losses at the gene ends were 4 bases for V and 0 bases for J; bases not matched to a gene: 14. The CDR3 totals 19 residues. In DNA, the CDR3 is TGTGCCAGCAGCTCTTACCCATGGGGACAGGGGCGAACTAACTATGGCTACACCTTC. Amino acids: CASSSYPWGQGRTNYGYTF.

This clone has just a few counts. The chain has TRBV6-1 and TRBJ1-1; possible D gene TRBD1, 6 bases. The V end lost 8 bases, the J end lost 5 bases, and 18 bases lay between the germline ends. The germline CDR1 and CDR2 sequences are MNHNS and SASEGT. The CDR3 runs to 14 residues. The DNA for the CDR3 is TGTGCCAGCTACCCACAGGGCGGGAAAACTGAAGCTTTCTTT. It encodes CASYPQGGKTEAFF.

The chain is built from TRBV7-8 and TRBJ1-1, with D uncertain. This CDR3 has 13 residues. Germline V CDR1 and CDR2: SGHVS, FQNEAQ. V dropped 7 bases and J dropped 7 bases, with 16 bases sitting between them. The CDR3 nucleotides are TGTGCCAGCACCCAGAGGAGCCAAATTGAAGCTTTCTTT. Its translation is CASTQRSQIEAFF. Looking up the rest from reference TRBV7-8 and TRBJ1-1 gives the full variable domain: GAGVSQSPRYKVAKRGQDVALRCDPISGHVSLFWYQQALGQGPEFLTYFQNEAQLDKSGLPSDRFFAERPEGSVSTLKIQRTQQEDSAVYLCASTQRSQIEAFFGQGTRLTVV.

CDR3: CASSSWRNQPQHF. In nucleotides, the CDR3 is TGTGCCAGCAGCTCGTGGCGGAATCAGCCCCAGCATTTT. V usage is TRBV7-6 and J usage is TRBJ1-5; D ambiguous. Trimming cost V 4 bases and J 4 bases, with 8 bases left between them. There are 13 residues in the CDR3. CDR1 SGHVS and CDR2 FNYEAQ come from the germline V gene.

Concerning this clone itself: The sample carries other DNA sequences with the same CDR3. The rearrangement uses TRBV6-1 and TRBJ2-2; D gene unclear. In germline, CDR1 is MNHNS, CDR2 SASEGT. The germline V and J ends were trimmed by 2 bases and 5 bases, with 0 bases remaining between them. This CDR3 is built from 11 residues. The CDR3 sequence is CASSETGELFF. In DNA form, the CDR3 reads TGTGCCAGCAGTGAAACCGGGGAGCTGTTTTTT.

This clone was seen a single time. The chain has TRBV25-1 and TRBJ2-5, with 9 bases identical to TRBD2. V dropped 4 bases and J dropped 3; count of bases not matched to a gene: 3. CDR1 MGHDK and CDR2 SYGVNS come from the germline V gene. There are 14 residues in the CDR3. The DNA of the CDR3 is TGTGCCAGCAGTGGCGAGCGGGGGGAAGAGACCCAGTACTTC. Translating it yields CASSGERGEETQYF.

This chain links TRBV4-2 with TRBJ1-4; 7 nucleotides agree with TRBD1. The CDR3 is 16 residues long. Germline V CDR1 and CDR2: LGHNA, YNFKEQ. V lost 2 bases, J lost 0 bases, and 3 bases stayed unmatched. The CDR3 here is CASSQTGTATNEKLFF. CDR3 coding DNA: TGTGCCAGCAGCCAAACCGGGACAGCAACTAATGAAAAACTGTTTTTT.

This chain connects TRBV9 to TRBJ1-2; 10 nucleotides align to TRBD1. Trimming at V came to 4 bases and at J to 8 bases, leaving 14 bases not matched to a gene. The V gene's germline CDR1 is SGDLS and CDR2 YYNGEE. This CDR3 contains 16 residues. The CDR3, as DNA: TGTGCCAGCAGCCCAGGAGACAGGGGGCCTCAATCGGGCTACACCTTC. It encodes CASSPGDRGPQSGYTF.